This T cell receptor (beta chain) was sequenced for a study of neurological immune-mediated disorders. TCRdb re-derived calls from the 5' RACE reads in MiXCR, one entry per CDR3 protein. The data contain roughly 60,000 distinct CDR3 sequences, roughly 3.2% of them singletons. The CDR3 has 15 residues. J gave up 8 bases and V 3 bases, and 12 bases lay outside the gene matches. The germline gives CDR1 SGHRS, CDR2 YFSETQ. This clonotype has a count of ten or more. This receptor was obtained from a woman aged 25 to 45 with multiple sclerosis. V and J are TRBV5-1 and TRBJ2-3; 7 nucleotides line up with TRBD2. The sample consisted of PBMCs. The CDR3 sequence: CASSSIAGVGPTQYF. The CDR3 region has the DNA TGCGCCAGCAGCTCGATCGCGGGAGTAGGGCCTACGCAGTATTTT.